These 24 T cell receptor beta chains came from one sample sequenced in a study of tumor-infiltrating lymphocytes in primary liver carcinoma. RNA and DNA were co-extracted from about 20-30 mg of unsorted bulk tissue. A constant-region primer primed TCR beta cDNA synthesis from about 530 ng of total RNA. A slightly modified ARM-PCR protocol with three nested multiplex PCR rounds produced these TCR beta libraries. A C-beta reverse primer and TRBV1-TRBV30 forward primers served in each of the first two PCR rounds, at 10 cycles apiece. Via MiXCR, TCRdb re-called the multiplex PCR reads, giving one row per CDR3 protein. The sample shows fewer than 200,000 distinct CDR3 sequences, around four fifths of them seen only once. The sample comprised tumor tissue from primary liver carcinoma. All receptors come from a middle-aged man with primary liver carcinoma and hepatitis B virus infection.

Only a few counts were recorded for this clonotype. A much larger clone lies a single base off, so this may be a read error. The gene calls are TRBV12-5 and TRBJ2-5; 9 positions match TRBD1. Germline CDR1 LGHNT, CDR2 FRNRAP. CDR3 length: 15 amino acids. Losses at the gene ends were 4 bases for V and 1 base for J; bases not matched to a gene: 4. CDR3 DNA: TGTGCTAGTGGTTCCGACAGGGGGTTCCAAGAGACCCAGTACTTC. This codes for CASGSDRGFQETQYF.

The V gene is TRBV11-2, the J gene TRBJ1-4; D may be TRBD1 (6 bases). The CDR3 has 14 amino acids. Per the germline V gene, CDR1 is SGHAT and CDR2 is FQNNGV. The CDR3 loop reads CFSSLDLGGLRLFF. The CDR3 DNA reads as TGTTTCAGCAGCTTAGATCTTGGGGGGCTCAGGTTGTTTTTT.

V usage is TRBV11-1 and J usage is TRBJ2-7, with D maybe TRBD2 (6 bases). In germline, CDR1 is SGHAT, CDR2 FQDESV (reference sequence). The CDR3 has 13 amino acids. Trimming shortened V by 6 bases and J by 7 bases, and 16 bases separated the two germline ends. The CDR3 bases are TGTGCCAGCAGATTCTCGCGGGGTGGAGAGCAGTACTTC. Protein sequence: CASRFSRGGEQYF. Variable domain in full (rest from reference TRBV11-1 and TRBJ2-7): EAEVAQSPRYKITEKSQAVAFWCDPISGHATLYWYRQILGQGPELLVQFQDESVVDDSQLPKDRFSAERLKGVDSTLKIQPAELGDSAMYLCASRFSRGGEQYFGPGTRLTVT.

On this clonotype: It is likely a read error, because the conserved phenylalanine at the end of the CDR3 is missing. CDR3 sequence (DNA): TGTGCCAGCAGCCCCAAGGACAGCACCTACGAGCAGTACTCC. Translated: CASSPKDSTYEQYS. The chain recombines TRBV4-3 with TRBJ2-7, with D perhaps TRBD1 (6 bases). The CDR3 runs 14 residues. Germline V gene lookup returns CDR1 LGHNA and CDR2 YSLEER.

This clonotype was seen at least ten times. The chain couples TRBV7-8 to TRBJ2-7; 9 bases map to TRBD2. V dropped 5 bases and J dropped 2; count of bases not matched to a gene: 7. CDR1 SGHVS and CDR2 FQNEAQ come from the germline V gene. CDR3 length: 15 amino acids. The CDR3 is CASSAKTSGPYEQYF. In nucleotides, the CDR3 is TGTGCCAGCAGCGCCAAGACTAGCGGCCCCTACGAGCAGTACTTC. Looking up the rest from reference TRBV7-8 and TRBJ2-7 gives the full variable domain: GAGVSQSPRYKVAKRGQDVALRCDPISGHVSLFWYQQALGQGPEFLTYFQNEAQLDKSGLPSDRFFAERPEGSVSTLKIQRTQQEDSAVYLCASSAKTSGPYEQYFGPGTRLTVT.

Notes on this clonotype: One base away lies a much larger clone, so this may be a sequencing read error. The chain is built from TRBV6-4 and TRBJ2-3, with TRBD1 matching 7 bases. Germline V CDR1 and CDR2: MRHNA, SNTAGT. CDR3 length equals 13 residues. CDR3 region: CASSDTGTDMQYF. CDR3 DNA: TGTGCCAGCAGTGACACAGGGACAGATATGCAGTATTTT.

With regard to this clonotype: A junction boundary mismatches the germline segment, possibly from a read error. The J gene is TRBJ2-1, the V gene TRBV12-3 or TRBV12-4; 8 nucleotides line up with TRBD1. CDR3 length equals 13 residues. This chain's CDR3 is CAISLSDRGEQLF. CDR3 in DNA: TGTGCCATCAGTTTATCCGACAGGGGAGAGCAGCTCTTC.

The V gene is TRBV11-2, the J gene TRBJ2-7, with 7 bases aligning to TRBD2. CDR1 is SGHAT and CDR2 is FQNNGV in the germline V gene. The CDR3 has 16 amino acids. The CDR3 nucleotides read TGTGCCAGCAGCTCCCTTCTCGCGGGAGTGATCTACGAGCAGTACGTA. Translation gives CASSSLLAGVIYEQYV.

With respect to this clonotype: A much larger clone sits a single nucleotide away, making a read error possible. The chain couples TRBV6-1 to TRBJ2-7; D might be TRBD2 (7 bases). This CDR3 is 12 amino acids long. Germline V gene data show CDR1 as MNHNS and CDR2 as SASEGT. In nucleotides, the CDR3 is TGTGTCAGCAGGGAGGGGGTAGGAAAGCAGTACTTC. This codes for CVSREGVGKQYF.

This clonotype was seen a single time. The CDR3 end shows no conserved phenylalanine or tryptophan, and so a read error is likely. This rearrangement joins TRBV6-1 to TRBJ1-1; 9 bases fit TRBD1. The V gene's germline CDR1 is MNHNS and CDR2 SASEGT. The V segment lost 9 bases and the J segment 4 bases; nucleotides outside the gene matches: 6. The CDR3 totals 13 residues. In DNA form, the CDR3 reads TGTGCCAGTCCCTGGACAGGGGTCACTGAAGCTTTCATT. Protein sequence: CASPWTGVTEAFI.

Remarks on this clonotype: Here the CDR3 omits its conserved ending phenylalanine or tryptophan, so a read error is the likely source. CDR3 coding DNA: TGCGCCAGCAGCCACCAGTCAGATAGGCAGTATCTT. Encoded protein: CASSHQSDRQYL. The chain joins TRBV4-1 to TRBJ2-3; D gene unclear. Germline CDR1 is MGHRA and CDR2 is YSYEKL. This CDR3 has 12 amino acids.

A remark on this clonotype: This could be a read error, since a much larger clone is one nucleotide away. V gene TRBV28 combines with J gene TRBJ2-1; 8 bases are shared with TRBD2. Germline-derived CDR1 and CDR2 are MDHEN and SYDVKM. The trim removed 6 bases at V and 15 bases at J, leaving 16 bases unmatched. CDR3 size: 14 residues. CDR3 region: CASRDPGLTGGGFF. As DNA, the CDR3 is TGTGCCAGCAGGGATCCGGGACTAACGGGAGGGGGGTTCTTC.

The CDR3 is CASQEAALNEAFF. The CDR3 bases are TGTGCCAGTCAGGAGGCCGCTTTGAACGAAGCTTTCTTT. This rearrangement joins TRBV19 to TRBJ1-1; D gene unclear. V was pared by 8 bases and J by 8 bases, with 18 bases between. The germline gives CDR1 LNHDA, CDR2 SQIVND (reference sequence). The CDR3 has 13 amino acids.

Of note for this clonotype: An end of the junction differs from the germline gene, which may be a read error. J is TRBJ2-7 and V is TRBV4-2; D might be TRBD1 or TRBD2, each matching 5 bases. The CDR3 has 15 residues. Germline V gene lookup returns CDR1 LGHNA and CDR2 YNFKEQ. The CDR3 loop reads CTSSQDEGSGYKQYF. The CDR3 DNA reads as TGTACCAGTAGCCAAGATGAGGGGAGCGGCTACAAGCAGTACTTC.

On this clonotype itself: The junction shows a germline mismatch at one end, possibly a read error. The chain combines TRBV20-1 with TRBJ2-3, with 13 nucleotides matching TRBD2. CDR3 length: 15 amino acids. Germline values: CDR1 DFQATT, CDR2 SNEGSKA (reference sequence). The CDR3: CSSSHGLAGADTQYF. The CDR3 DNA follows: TGCAGTTCTAGTCACGGACTAGCGGGAGCAGATACGCAGTATTTT.

As regards this clonotype: The conserved closing phenylalanine or tryptophan is absent in this CDR3, likely reflecting a read error. The chain recombines TRBV5-4 with TRBJ2-7; TRBD1 matches 8 bases. The CDR3 is 15 residues long. After removal of 2 bases from V and 6 bases from J, the junction contained 10 bases not matched to a gene. Per the germline V gene, CDR1 is SGHNT and CDR2 is YYREEE (reference sequence). In DNA form, the CDR3 reads TGTGCCAGCAGCTTCGGGACAGGCGCGAGAGGCGAGCAGTACTCC. Protein product: CASSFGTGARGEQYS.

The sample holds a few counts of this clonotype. The chain joins TRBV11-2 to TRBJ2-2; weak D call: TRBD1 (7 bases). CDR3 size: 17 residues. CDR1 is SGHAT, CDR2 FQNNGV, per germline. The germline V and J ends were trimmed by 9 bases and 0 bases, with 20 bases remaining between them. Here the CDR3 reads CASRTGDWTANTGELFF. The CDR3 DNA sequence: TGTGCCAGTAGAACAGGGGACTGGACGGCGAACACCGGGGAGCTGTTTTTT. The complete variable domain, with remaining parts taken from reference TRBV11-2 and TRBJ2-2, reads EAGVAQSPRYKIIEKRQSVAFWCNPISGHATLYWYQQILGQGPKLLIQFQNNGVVDDSQLPKDRFSAERLKGVDSTLKIQPAKLEDSAVYLCASRTGDWTANTGELFFGEGSRLTVL.

Turning to this clonotype: Germline and junction disagree at one end, which may indicate a read error. This rearrangement joins TRBV29-1 to TRBJ2-3, with TRBD1 matching over 8 bases. Germline CDR1 and CDR2: SQVTM and ANQGSEA. The CDR3 has 14 residues. The CDR3 DNA reads as TGCAGCGTTTCCGTGACAGGGGCATCAGAAACGCAGTATTTT. Translating gives CSVSVTGASETQYF.

With respect to this clonotype: An end of the junction does not agree with germline; a read error may underlie this. The rearrangement uses TRBV29-1 and TRBJ2-3; D is possibly TRBD1 or TRBD2 (5 bases each). CDR1 and CDR2 from the germline V gene are SQVTM and ANQGSEA. There are 15 residues in the CDR3. CDR3 loop: CCVEGVAGITGTQYF. CDR3 bases: TGCTGCGTTGAGGGCGTGGCCGGCATCACAGGTACGCAGTATTTT.

As to this clonotype: A junction end diverges from the germline sequence, so it may reflect a read error. The chain joins TRBV11-1 to TRBJ2-2, with D possibly matching TRBD1 (5 bases). Per germline, CDR1 SGHAT and CDR2 FQDESV (reference sequence). The CDR3 totals 15 residues. The CDR3 sequence: CASSYTGPFSWELFF. The DNA for the CDR3 is TGTGCCAGCAGCTATACAGGACCTTTCTCATGGGAACTGTTTTTT.

This clonotype was seen only once. The limits of the CDR3 on the DNA are not certain, so only TCRdb's listed CDR3 is given. The CDR3 is CASSRDTSAPGGYTF. V is TRBV4-1 and J is TRBJ1-2; TRBD1 reflects the table's D call only, with no check against the DNA. Germline values: CDR1 MGHRA, CDR2 YSYEKL. The CDR3 is 15 residues long, counting both termini.

A remark on this clonotype: A much larger clone differs by one base, so this may be a read error. CDR3 nucleotides: TGTGCCAGGAGTGCCGCCGGGAAGAACACTGAAGCTTTCTTT. Protein sequence: CARSAAGKNTEAFF. This sequence joins TRBV28 and TRBJ1-1; no firm D call. CDR1 is MDHEN, CDR2 SYDVKM, per germline. The CDR3 consists of 14 residues. Trimming cost V 9 bases and J 1 base, with 15 bases left between them.

As to this clonotype: The junction departs from germline at one end; a sequencing error may be responsible. V and J are TRBV7-9 and TRBJ2-7, with 7 bases matching TRBD2. Germline-derived CDR1 and CDR2 are SEHNR and FQNEAQ (reference sequence). The CDR3 sequence is 15 residues long. For the CDR3, the DNA is TGTGCCAACAGCTTAGGACTAGTGGGAACCTACGAGCAGTACTTC. Its translation is CANSLGLVGTYEQYF. Full variable domain (rest looked up from reference TRBV7-9 and TRBJ2-7): DTGVSQNPRHKITKRGQNVTFRCDPISEHNRLYWYRQTLGQGPEFLTYFQNEAQLEKSRLLSDRFSAERPKGSFSTLEIQRTEQGDSAMYLCANSLGLVGTYEQYFGPGTRLTVT.

The rearrangement links TRBV11-3 to TRBJ2-1, with D tentatively TRBD2 (6 bases). V gave up 7 bases and J gave up 9 bases, with 19 bases separating them. CDR1 is SGHNT and CDR2 is YENEEA in the germline V gene. There are 14 residues in the CDR3. The CDR3 coding sequence is TGTGCCAGCAACTTGGGAGGTTTGAATGGTGAGCAGTTCTTC. Its protein product is CASNLGGLNGEQFF.